The source of this T cell receptor beta chain is a study of T cells in Graves' hyperthyroidism and ophthalmopathy. In germline, CDR1 is DFQATT, CDR2 SNEGSKA (reference sequence). Trimming left V 4 bases short and J 3 bases short, with 6 bases between. The CDR3 has 12 residues. General study points: Ophthalmopathy was separated from stable hyperthyroidism by a 13 V-J model.

The PBMCs studied were ones that came from 10 ml fresh peripheral blood. This clonotype was detected ten times or more. Its specificity is unknown. TCR beta CDR3 regions were amplified from RNA. With the HTBI primer set, the TCR CDR3 went through a first round of RT-PCR. Using its own MiXCR run on the multiplex PCR reads, TCRdb lists one record per CDR3 protein. In the table there are about 620,000 distinct CDR3 sequences, around 15% of which are singletons. The sequence derives from a woman aged 25 to 39 with Graves' hyperthyroidism. Material: blood. The chain is built from TRBV20-1 and TRBJ1-4; D not resolved. CDR3 sequence: CSATRANEKLFF. In nucleotides, the CDR3 is TGCAGTGCTACTAGGGCTAATGAAAAACTGTTTTTT.